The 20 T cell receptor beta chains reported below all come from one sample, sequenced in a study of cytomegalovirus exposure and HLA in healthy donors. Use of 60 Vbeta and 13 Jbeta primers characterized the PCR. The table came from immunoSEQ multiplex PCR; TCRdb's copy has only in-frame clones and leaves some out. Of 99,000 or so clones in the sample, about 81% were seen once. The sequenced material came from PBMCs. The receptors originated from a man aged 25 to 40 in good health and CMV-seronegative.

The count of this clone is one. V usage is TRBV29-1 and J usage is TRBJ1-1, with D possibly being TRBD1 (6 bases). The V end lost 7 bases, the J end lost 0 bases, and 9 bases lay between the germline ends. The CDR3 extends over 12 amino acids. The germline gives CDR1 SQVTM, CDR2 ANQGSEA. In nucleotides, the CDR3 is TGCAGCGGCGGACAGCTGAACACTGAAGCTTTCTTT. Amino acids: CSGGQLNTEAFF. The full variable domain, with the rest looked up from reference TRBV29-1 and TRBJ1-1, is SAVISQKPSRDICQRGTSLTIQCQVDSQVTMMFWYRQQPGQSLTLIATANQGSEATYESGFVIDKFPISRPNLTFSTLTVSNMSPEDSSIYLCSGGQLNTEAFFGQGTRLTVV.

The CDR3 sequence is CASSWGAGVANEQFF. Written as DNA, the CDR3 is TGTGCCAGCAGCTGGGGGGCGGGAGTAGCGAATGAGCAGTTCTTC. The V and J genes are TRBV5-4 and TRBJ2-1; D is possibly TRBD2 (7 bases). CDR1 is SGHNT and CDR2 is YYREEE in the germline V gene (reference sequence). The CDR3 has 15 residues. V was trimmed by 3 bases and J by 7 bases, leaving 17 bases between them.

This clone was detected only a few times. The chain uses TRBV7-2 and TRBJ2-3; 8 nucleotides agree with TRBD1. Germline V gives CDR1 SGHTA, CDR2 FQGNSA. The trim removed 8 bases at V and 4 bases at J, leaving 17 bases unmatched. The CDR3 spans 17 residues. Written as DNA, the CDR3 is TGTGCCAGCGGTTTTCTAAGGACAGGGATTCAGGCAGATACGCAGTATTTT. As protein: CASGFLRTGIQADTQYF.

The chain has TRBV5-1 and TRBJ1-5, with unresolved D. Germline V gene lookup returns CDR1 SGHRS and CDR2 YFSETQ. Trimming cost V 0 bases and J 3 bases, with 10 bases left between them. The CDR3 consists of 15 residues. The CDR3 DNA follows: TGCGCCAGCAGCTTGGGCGGAGAGGACAATCAGCCCCAGCATTTT. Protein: CASSLGGEDNQPQHF.

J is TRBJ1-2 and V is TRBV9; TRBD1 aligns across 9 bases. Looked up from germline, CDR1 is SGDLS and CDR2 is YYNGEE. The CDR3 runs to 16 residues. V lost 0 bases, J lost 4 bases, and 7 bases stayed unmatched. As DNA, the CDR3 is TGTGCCAGCAGCGTAGAGTCCGCGGGACAGGGCTATGGCTACACCTTC. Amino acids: CASSVESAGQGYGYTF. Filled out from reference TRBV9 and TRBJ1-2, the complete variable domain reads DSGVTQTPKHLITATGQRVTLRCSPRSGDLSVYWYQQSLDQGLQFLIQYYNGEERAKGNILERFSAQQFPDLHSELNLSSLELGDSALYFCASSVESAGQGYGYTFGSGTRLTVV.

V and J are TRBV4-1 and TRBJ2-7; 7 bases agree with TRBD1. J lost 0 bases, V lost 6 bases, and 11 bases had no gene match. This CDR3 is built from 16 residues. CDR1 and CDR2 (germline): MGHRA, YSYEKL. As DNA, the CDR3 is TGCGCCAGCAGTCGAATATTGGGACAGAACTCCTACGAGCAGTACTTC. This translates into CASSRILGQNSYEQYF.

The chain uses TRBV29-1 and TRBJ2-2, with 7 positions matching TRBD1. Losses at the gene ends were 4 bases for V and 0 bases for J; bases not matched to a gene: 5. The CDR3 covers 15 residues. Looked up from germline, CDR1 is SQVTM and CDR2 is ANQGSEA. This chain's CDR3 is CSVGGQTSNTGELFF. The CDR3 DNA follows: TGCAGCGTTGGGGGACAGACTTCGAACACCGGGGAGCTGTTTTTT.

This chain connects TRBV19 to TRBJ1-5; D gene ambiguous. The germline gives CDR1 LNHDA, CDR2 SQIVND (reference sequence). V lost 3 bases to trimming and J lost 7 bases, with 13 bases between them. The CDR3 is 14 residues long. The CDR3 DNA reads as TGTGCCAGTAGTATGACCCTCTCGGGGCAGCCCCAGCATTTT. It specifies CASSMTLSGQPQHF. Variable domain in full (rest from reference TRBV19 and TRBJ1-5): DGGITQSPKYLFRKEGQNVTLSCEQNLNHDAMYWYRQDPGQGLRLIYYSQIVNDFQKGDIAEGYSVSREKKESFPLTVTSAQKNPTAFYLCASSMTLSGQPQHFGDGTRLSIL.

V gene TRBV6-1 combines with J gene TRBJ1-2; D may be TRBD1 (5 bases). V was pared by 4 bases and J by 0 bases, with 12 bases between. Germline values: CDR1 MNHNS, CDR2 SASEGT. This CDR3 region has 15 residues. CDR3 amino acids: CASSAGQTANYGYTF. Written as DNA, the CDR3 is TGTGCCAGCAGTGCAGGCCAGACAGCTAACTATGGCTACACCTTC.

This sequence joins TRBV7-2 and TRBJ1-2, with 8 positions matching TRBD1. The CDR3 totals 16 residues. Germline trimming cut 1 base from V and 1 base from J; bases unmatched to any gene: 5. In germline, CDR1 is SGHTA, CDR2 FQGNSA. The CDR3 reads CASSLGGQAFNYGYTF. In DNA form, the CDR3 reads TGTGCCAGCAGCTTAGGGGGACAGGCTTTTAACTATGGCTACACCTTC.

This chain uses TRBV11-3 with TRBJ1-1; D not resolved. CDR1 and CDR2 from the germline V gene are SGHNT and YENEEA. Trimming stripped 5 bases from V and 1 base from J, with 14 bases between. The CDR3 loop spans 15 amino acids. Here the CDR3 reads CASSAGPDANTEAFF. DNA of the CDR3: TGTGCCAGCAGCGCGGGTCCTGACGCGAACACTGAAGCTTTCTTT.

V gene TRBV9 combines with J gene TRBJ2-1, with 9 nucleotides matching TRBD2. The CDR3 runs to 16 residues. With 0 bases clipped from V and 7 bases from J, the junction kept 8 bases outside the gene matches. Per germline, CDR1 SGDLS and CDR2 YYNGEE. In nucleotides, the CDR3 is TGTGCCAGCAGCGTAGGAGCCAGCGGGGGGTTTAATGAGCAGTTCTTC. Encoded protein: CASSVGASGGFNEQFF.

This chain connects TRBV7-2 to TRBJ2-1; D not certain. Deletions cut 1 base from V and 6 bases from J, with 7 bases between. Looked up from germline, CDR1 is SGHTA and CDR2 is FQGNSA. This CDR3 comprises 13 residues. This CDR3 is CASSLGLVNEQFF. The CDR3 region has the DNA TGTGCCAGCAGCTTAGGATTAGTCAATGAGCAGTTCTTC.

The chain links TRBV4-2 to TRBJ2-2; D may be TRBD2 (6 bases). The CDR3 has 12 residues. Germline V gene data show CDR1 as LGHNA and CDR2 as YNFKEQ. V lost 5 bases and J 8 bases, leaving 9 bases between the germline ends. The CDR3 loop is CASSGGAGELFF. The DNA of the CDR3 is TGTGCCAGCAGCGGCGGGGCTGGGGAGCTGTTTTTT.

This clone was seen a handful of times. The chain's CDR3 is CASSPTTASGGREQFF. CDR3 DNA sequence: TGTGCCAGCAGCCCTACAACTGCTAGCGGGGGTCGGGAGCAGTTCTTC. The chain uses TRBV2 and TRBJ2-1; 10 nucleotides match TRBD2. This CDR3 comprises 16 residues. The junction had 15 bases not matched to a gene; V was cut back by 6 bases and J by 10 bases. Germline CDR1 reads SNHLY; CDR2 reads FYNNEI.

CDR3 sequence: CASSQDRNSGVRDTQYF. The CDR3 region has the DNA TGCGCCAGCAGCCAAGATCGGAATAGCGGGGTGCGTGATACGCAGTATTTT. The chain joins TRBV4-1 to TRBJ2-3; 8 nucleotides align to TRBD2. The CDR3 runs 17 residues. The V segment lost 0 bases and the J segment 6 bases; nucleotides outside the gene matches: 11. Germline-derived CDR1 and CDR2 are MGHRA and YSYEKL.

CDR3 DNA sequence: TGTGCCAGCTCACCGCTTCAGGCTAATGAAAAACTGTTTTTT. Protein sequence: CASSPLQANEKLFF. This chain links TRBV18 with TRBJ1-4; no definite D call. CDR1 is KGHSH and CDR2 is LQKENI in the germline V gene. The CDR3 length is 14 residues. V lost 3 bases and J lost 3, with 8 bases in between. The complete variable domain, with remaining parts taken from reference TRBV18 and TRBJ1-4, reads NAGVMQNPRHLVRRRGQEARLRCSPMKGHSHVYWYRQLPEEGLKFMVYLQKENIIDESGMPKERFSAEFPKEGPSILRIQQVVRGDSAAYFCASSPLQANEKLFFGSGTQLSVL.

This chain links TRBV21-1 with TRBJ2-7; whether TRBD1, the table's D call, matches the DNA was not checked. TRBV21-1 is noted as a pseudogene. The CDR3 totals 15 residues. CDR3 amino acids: CASSKETAGSYEQYF. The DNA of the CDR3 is TGTGCCAGCAGCAAAGAAACGGCAGGATCCTACGAGCAGTACTTC.

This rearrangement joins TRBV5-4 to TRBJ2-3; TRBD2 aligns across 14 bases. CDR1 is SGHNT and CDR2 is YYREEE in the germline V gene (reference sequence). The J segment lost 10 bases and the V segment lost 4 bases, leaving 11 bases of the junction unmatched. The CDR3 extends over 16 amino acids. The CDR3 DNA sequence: TGTGCCAGCAGCACCTGGACTAGCGGGAGGTTGACCTCGCAGTATTTT. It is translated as CASSTWTSGRLTSQYF. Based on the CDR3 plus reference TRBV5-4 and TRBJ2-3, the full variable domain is ETGVTQSPTHLIKTRGQQVTLRCSSQSGHNTVSWYQQALGQGPQFIFQYYREEENGRGNFPPRFSGLQFPNYSSELNVNALELDDSALYLCASSTWTSGRLTSQYFGPGTRLTVL.

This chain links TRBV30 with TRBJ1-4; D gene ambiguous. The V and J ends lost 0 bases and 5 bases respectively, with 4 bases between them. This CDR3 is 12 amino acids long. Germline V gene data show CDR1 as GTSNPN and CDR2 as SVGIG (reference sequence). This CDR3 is CAWSVHNEKLFF. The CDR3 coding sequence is TGTGCCTGGAGTGTACACAATGAAAAACTGTTTTTT. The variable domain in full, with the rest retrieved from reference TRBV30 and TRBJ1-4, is SQTIHQWPATLVQPVGSPLSLECTVEGTSNPNLYWYRQAAGRGLQLLFYSVGIGQISSEVPQNLSASRPQDRQFILSSKKLLLSDSGFYLCAWSVHNEKLFFGSGTQLSVL.